The 21 T cell receptor beta chains reported below all come from one sample, sequenced in a study of T cell repertoires in cytomegalovirus infection. TCRdb re-derived calls from the reads in MiXCR, one entry per CDR3 protein. The sample lists some 100,000 distinct CDR3 sequences; less than 25% were seen once. Sequenced material: CD8+ T cells from PBMCs. These receptors were collected from a human donor in good health (CMV status not recorded). Some clones in this sample may be carry-over from other donors' samples.

In its sample, this clonotype was seen many times. CDR3 in amino acids: CASSPGGTDEQFF. The CDR3 bases are TGTGCCAGCTCACCCGGCGGGACGGATGAGCAGTTCTTC. The chain has TRBV18 and TRBJ2-1, with a tentative D call TRBD2 (6 bases). Trimming stripped 3 bases from V and 8 bases from J, with 11 bases between. CDR1 and CDR2 (germline): KGHSH, LQKENI. The CDR3 runs to 13 residues.

This chain uses TRBV29-1 with TRBJ2-2, with no clear D. CDR1 and CDR2 from the germline V gene are SQVTM and ANQGSEA. This CDR3 contains 15 residues. V was trimmed by 4 bases and J by 4 bases, leaving 16 bases between them. CDR3 bases: TGCAGCGTTGTACCCGTTGATGGCCCCACCGGGGAGCTGTTTTTT. Its translation: CSVVPVDGPTGELFF.

V is TRBV27 and J is TRBJ1-2; D ambiguous. There are 15 residues in the CDR3. V lost 4 bases, J lost 4 bases, and 16 bases lay in between. Germline V lookup: CDR1 MNHEY, CDR2 SMNVEV (reference sequence). The chain's CDR3 is CASSSGPGESYGYTF. In nucleotides, the CDR3 is TGTGCCAGCAGTTCCGGACCTGGGGAAAGCTATGGCTACACCTTC.

The CDR3 DNA reads as TGCGCCAGCAGCTTGGCCGGGAACCCCTCAGAGACCCAGTACTTC. Protein product: CASSLAGNPSETQYF. The chain is built from TRBV5-1 and TRBJ2-5, with a possible D match to TRBD2 (5 bases). The CDR3 is made up of 15 amino acids. V was clipped by 0 bases and J by 4 bases, with 13 bases between them. Germline V gene data show CDR1 as SGHRS and CDR2 as YFSETQ.

V gene TRBV20-1 combines with J gene TRBJ2-4, with 8 bases identical to TRBD2. This CDR3 is built from 14 residues. V was pared by 0 bases and J by 6 bases, with 4 bases of the junction left unmatched. Germline values: CDR1 DFQATT, CDR2 SNEGSKA (reference sequence). The CDR3 loop is CSARDREGLNIQYF. CDR3 coding DNA: TGCAGTGCTAGAGATCGGGAGGGCCTAAACATTCAGTACTTC.

This clonotype was seen only a few times. With a much larger clone just one base away, this may be a read error. The J gene is TRBJ2-7, the V gene TRBV12-3 or TRBV12-4; TRBD1 aligns across 9 bases. The V and J ends lost 6 bases and 2 bases, in that order; junction bases with no gene match: 5. The CDR3 extends over 14 amino acids. The CDR3 region has the DNA TGTGCCAGCAGACCCGGACAGGGGCCCTACGAGCAGTACTTC. Its translation is CASRPGQGPYEQYF.

Many counts were recorded for this clonotype. The CDR3 sequence is CASSTRDGYYEQYF. CDR3 nucleotide sequence: TGTGCCAGCAGTACTCGGGACGGTTACTACGAGCAGTACTTC. The chain combines TRBV12-3 or TRBV12-4 with TRBJ2-7; perhaps D is TRBD1 or TRBD2 (5 bases each). This CDR3 region has 14 residues. Trimming cost V 5 bases and J 3 bases, with 14 bases left between them.

The gene calls are TRBV20-1 and TRBJ2-3, with unresolved D. Trimming removed 3 bases at V and 6 bases at J, with 13 bases between. This CDR3 is 13 amino acids long. The germline V gene encodes CDR1 DFQATT and CDR2 SNEGSKA (reference sequence). In DNA form, the CDR3 reads TGCAGTGCTAGGAAGCCTAGTCCGGATACGCAGTATTTT. This translates into CSARKPSPDTQYF.

The chain couples TRBV19 to TRBJ1-5; 8 bases are a match to TRBD1. This CDR3 has 14 amino acids. The V gene end was trimmed by 10 bases and the J gene end by 0 bases; junction bases not matched to a gene: 5. Germline lookup yields CDR1 LNHDA and CDR2 SQIVND (reference sequence). The CDR3 DNA is TGTGCCACCTCGGACAGGGATAGCAATCAGCCCCAGCATTTT. This sequence encodes CATSDRDSNQPQHF.

Of note for this clonotype: A much bigger clone sits one base away, suggesting this may be a read error. The gene calls are TRBV29-1 and TRBJ2-1; D may be TRBD2 (5 bases). This CDR3 comprises 13 residues. The V gene lost 4 bases and the J gene lost 6 bases, with 13 bases spanning the gap. Germline V gene lookup returns CDR1 SQVTM and CDR2 ANQGSEA. CDR3 DNA: TGCAGCGTTGGACGGGATGCCGGCAATGAGCAGTTCTTC. It specifies CSVGRDAGNEQFF.

This clonotype was recorded at least ten times. The V call is TRBV7-2, the J call TRBJ2-1; tentative D call: TRBD2 (5 bases). Trimming removed 5 bases at V and 3 bases at J, with 17 bases between. The CDR3 extends over 16 amino acids. CDR1 is SGHTA, CDR2 FQGNSA, per germline. The CDR3: CASSQEVRPLYNEQFF. As DNA, the CDR3 is TGTGCCAGCAGCCAGGAGGTACGACCCCTCTACAATGAGCAGTTCTTC.

V and J are TRBV20-1 and TRBJ2-2; the D is unclear. Looked up from germline, CDR1 is DFQATT and CDR2 is SNEGSKA (reference sequence). This CDR3 has 13 residues. Trimming took 4 bases from V and 0 from J, leaving 6 bases between them. CDR3 nucleotides: TGCAGTGCTACGGAGCCGAACACCGGGGAGCTGTTTTTT. This translates into CSATEPNTGELFF.

This chain connects TRBV14 to TRBJ1-4; tentative D call: TRBD1 (5 bases). The CDR3 runs 16 residues. Germline CDR1 is SGHDN and CDR2 is FVKESK. Trimming cost V 0 bases and J 4 bases, with 12 bases left between them. In nucleotides, the CDR3 is TGTGCCAGCAGCCAAGAGAGATCCAGGGTTAATGAAAAACTGTTTTTT. It is translated as CASSQERSRVNEKLFF.

The CDR3 DNA sequence: TGTGCCAGCAGTCCGCACCGGGACCTACAGTACTTC. This gives the protein CASSPHRDLQYF. The chain links TRBV12-3 or TRBV12-4 to TRBJ2-7; D assignment may be TRBD1 or TRBD2 (5 bases each). The CDR3 has 12 residues. Trimming stripped 5 bases from V and 10 bases from J, with 15 bases between.

J is TRBJ2-7 and V is TRBV7-9; D gene uncertain. From germline, CDR1 is SEHNR and CDR2 FQNEAQ (reference sequence). V was pared by 5 bases and J by 3 bases, with 8 bases between. This CDR3 has 12 residues. The CDR3 spells CASSKDGYEQYF. For the CDR3, the DNA is TGTGCCAGCAGCAAGGACGGCTACGAGCAGTACTTC.

V and J are TRBV7-4 and TRBJ1-2, with 7 bases that match TRBD1. The CDR3 consists of 16 residues. Germline loops: CDR1 SGHVT, CDR2 SQSDAQ. J lost 0 bases, V lost 4 bases, and 8 bases had no gene match. For the CDR3, the DNA is TGTGCCAGCAGCTCAGCCCGGGACAGCCCTAACTATGGCTACACCTTC. This encodes CASSSARDSPNYGYTF.

Ten or more counts support this clonotype. The V gene is TRBV25-1, the J gene TRBJ2-1; D call uncertain. With 3 bases removed from V and 0 bases from J, the gap between germline ends came to 9 bases. The CDR3 covers 15 residues. The germline V gene encodes CDR1 MGHDK and CDR2 SYGVNS. DNA of the CDR3: TGTGCCAGCAGTGAGGACGCAGACTCCTACAATGAGCAGTTCTTC. It encodes CASSEDADSYNEQFF.

The gene calls are TRBV11-2 and TRBJ2-7; a weak D match, TRBD2 (5 bases). Trimming cost V 5 bases and J 4 bases, with 15 bases left between them. Germline CDR1 reads SGHAT; CDR2 reads FQNNGV. This CDR3 is built from 14 residues. CDR3: CASSHRGKDYEQYF. The CDR3, as DNA: TGTGCCAGCAGCCATCGGGGTAAGGATTACGAGCAGTACTTC.

This clonotype was recorded many times. The chain couples TRBV6-6 to TRBJ1-5, with D unclear. From germline, CDR1 is MNHNY and CDR2 SVGAGI (reference sequence). This CDR3 region has 14 residues. V was cut by 7 bases and J by 7 bases, with 17 bases left in between. The CDR3 region has the DNA TGTGCCAGCACCTCCTCGCCGGGATTCCAGCCCCAGCATTTT. Encoded protein: CASTSSPGFQPQHF.

A single count supports this clonotype. This sequence may be a read error, since a much larger clone differs from it by one base. The J gene is TRBJ1-1, the V gene TRBV5-1; the D gene is possibly TRBD1 (5 bases). V was clipped by 6 bases and J by 1 base, with 13 bases between them. Germline V gives CDR1 SGHRS, CDR2 YFSETQ. This CDR3 comprises 14 residues. CDR3 in DNA: TGCGCCAGCAACCGGATAGGGGAGAACACTGAAGCTTTCTTT. Translation gives CASNRIGENTEAFF.

The genes are TRBV20-1 and TRBJ2-1; 7 bases line up with TRBD2. Germline CDR1 DFQATT, CDR2 SNEGSKA (reference sequence). V dropped 6 bases and J dropped 1; count of bases not matched to a gene: 6. The CDR3 length is 14 residues. CDR3 DNA: TGCAGTGCGGGCAGCGGGGCTTCCTACAATGAGCAGTTCTTC. Amino acid sequence: CSAGSGASYNEQFF.